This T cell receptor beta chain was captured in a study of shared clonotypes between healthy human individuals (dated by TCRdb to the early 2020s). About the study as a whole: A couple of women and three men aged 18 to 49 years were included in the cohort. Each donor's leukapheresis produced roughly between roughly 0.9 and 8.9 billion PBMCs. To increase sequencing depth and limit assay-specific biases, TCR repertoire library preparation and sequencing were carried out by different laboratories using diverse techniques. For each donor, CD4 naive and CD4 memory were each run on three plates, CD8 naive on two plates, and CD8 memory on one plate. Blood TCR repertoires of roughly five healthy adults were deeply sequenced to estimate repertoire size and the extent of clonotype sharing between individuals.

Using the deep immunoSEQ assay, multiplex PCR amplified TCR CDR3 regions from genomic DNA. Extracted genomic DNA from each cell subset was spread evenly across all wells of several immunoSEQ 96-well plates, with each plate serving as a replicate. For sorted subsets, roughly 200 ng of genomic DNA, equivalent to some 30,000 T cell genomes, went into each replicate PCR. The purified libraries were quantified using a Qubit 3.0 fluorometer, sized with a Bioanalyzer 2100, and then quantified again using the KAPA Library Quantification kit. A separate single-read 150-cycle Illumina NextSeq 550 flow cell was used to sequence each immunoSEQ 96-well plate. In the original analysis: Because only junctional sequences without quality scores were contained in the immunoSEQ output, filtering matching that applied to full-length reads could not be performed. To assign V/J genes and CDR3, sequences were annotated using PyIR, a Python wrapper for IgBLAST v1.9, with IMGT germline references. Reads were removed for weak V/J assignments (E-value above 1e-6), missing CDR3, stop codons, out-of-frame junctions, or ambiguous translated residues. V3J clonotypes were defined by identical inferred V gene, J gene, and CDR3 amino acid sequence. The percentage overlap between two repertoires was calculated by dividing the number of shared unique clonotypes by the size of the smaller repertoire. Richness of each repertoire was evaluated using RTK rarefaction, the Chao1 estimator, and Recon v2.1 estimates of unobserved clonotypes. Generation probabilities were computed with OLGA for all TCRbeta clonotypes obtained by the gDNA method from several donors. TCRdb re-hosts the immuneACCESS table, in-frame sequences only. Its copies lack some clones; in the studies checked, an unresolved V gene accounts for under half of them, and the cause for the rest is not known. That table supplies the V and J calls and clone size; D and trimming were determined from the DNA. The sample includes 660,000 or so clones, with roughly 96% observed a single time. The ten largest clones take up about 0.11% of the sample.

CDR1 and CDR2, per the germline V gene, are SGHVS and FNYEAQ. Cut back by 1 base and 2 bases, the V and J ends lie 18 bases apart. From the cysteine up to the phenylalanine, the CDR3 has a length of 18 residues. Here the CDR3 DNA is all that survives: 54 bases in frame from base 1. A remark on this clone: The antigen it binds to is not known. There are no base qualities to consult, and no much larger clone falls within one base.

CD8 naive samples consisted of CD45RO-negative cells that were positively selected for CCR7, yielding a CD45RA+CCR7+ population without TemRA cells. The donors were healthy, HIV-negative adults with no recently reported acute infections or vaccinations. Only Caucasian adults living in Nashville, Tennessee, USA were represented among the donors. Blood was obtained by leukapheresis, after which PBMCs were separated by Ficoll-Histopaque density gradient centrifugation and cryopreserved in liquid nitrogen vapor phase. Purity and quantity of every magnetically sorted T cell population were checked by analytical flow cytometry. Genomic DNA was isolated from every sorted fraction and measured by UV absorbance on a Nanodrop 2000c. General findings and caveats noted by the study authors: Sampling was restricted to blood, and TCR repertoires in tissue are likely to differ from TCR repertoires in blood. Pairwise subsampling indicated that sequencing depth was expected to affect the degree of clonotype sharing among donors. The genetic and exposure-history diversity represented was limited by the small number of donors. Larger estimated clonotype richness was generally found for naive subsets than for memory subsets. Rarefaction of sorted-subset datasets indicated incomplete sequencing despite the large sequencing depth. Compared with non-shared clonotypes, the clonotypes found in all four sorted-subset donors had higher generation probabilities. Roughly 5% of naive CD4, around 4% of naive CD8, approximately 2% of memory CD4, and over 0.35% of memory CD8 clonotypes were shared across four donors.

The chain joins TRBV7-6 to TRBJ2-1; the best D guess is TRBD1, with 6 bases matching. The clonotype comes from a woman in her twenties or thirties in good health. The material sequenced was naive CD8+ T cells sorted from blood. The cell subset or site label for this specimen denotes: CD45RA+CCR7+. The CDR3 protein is CASSLVGGELLTYNEQFF. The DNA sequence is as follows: TGTGCCAGCAGCTTAGTAGGGGGTGAGCTGCTAACCTACAATGAGCAGTTCTTC.